This T cell receptor beta chain derives from a study of metastatic and nonmetastatic thyroid tumors. No treatment had been given to any patient before thyroid surgery. Per the authors' pipeline: Clinicopathological groups differed in CDR3, with these differences serving to build a distant-metastasis classifier for papillary thyroid cancer. TCRdb re-analyzed the PCR reads through MiXCR. The V and J calls reflect TCRdb's pipeline rather than the authors' work. The table has tens of thousands of clones, roughly a quarter seen once; the top ten hold 9.6%. Comment on this clone: One junction end does not reproduce the germline sequence, and a read error may be involved.

In germline, CDR1 is LNHNV, CDR2 YYDKDF (reference sequence). CDR3 length equals 19 residues. The chain employs TRBV15 and TRBJ2-2, with D maybe TRBD2 (5 bases). This receptor was identified in a female donor with papillary thyroid cancer or a benign thyroid nodule (not recorded which). Some clones in this sample may be carry-over from other donors' samples. What was sequenced was blood. The CDR3 sequence: CATSRDGVMYEPGTVELFF. For the CDR3, the DNA is TGTGCCACCAGCAGAGACGGGGTAATGTATGAGCCCGGCACCGTGGAGCTGTTTTTT.